Listed below are T cell receptor beta chains from one sample, sequenced in a study of cytomegalovirus exposure and HLA in healthy donors. Clones were read by immunoSEQ multiplex PCR, and TCRdb kept only the in-frame ones, dropping some. The sample lists around 67,000 clones, about 65% occurring once. The source material was PBMCs. Receptors originate from a woman aged 25 to 39 in good health and CMV-seronegative. Each CDR3 is given with its conserved first and last residue. The order of the fields is clone size, J gene, D gene, V gene, CDR3 protein, CDR3 DNA. A D gene is named only where the DNA matches it firmly. Only part of the rows carry a size: once, few, many, or a class if the clone is expanded.

clone size: few; J gene: TRBJ1-1; D gene: TRBD1; V gene: TRBV4-1; CDR3 protein: CASSVRDRSFEAFF; CDR3 DNA: TGCGCCAGCAGCGTCCGGGACAGGTCGTTTGAAGCTTTCTTT
clone size: NA; J gene: TRBJ1-6; D gene: NA; V gene: TRBV27; CDR3 protein: CASSPPARNSPLHF; CDR3 DNA: TGTGCCAGCAGTCCCCCCGCGAGGAATTCACCCCTCCACTTT
clone size: once; J gene: TRBJ2-3; D gene: TRBD2; V gene: TRBV30; CDR3 protein: CAWSVGRGGDTQYF; CDR3 DNA: TGTGCCTGGAGTGTTGGGCGCGGGGGGGATACGCAGTATTTT
clone size: few; J gene: TRBJ1-1; D gene: NA; V gene: TRBV18; CDR3 protein: CASSPPLGNTEAFF; CDR3 DNA: TGTGCCAGCTCACCACCACTCGGGAACACTGAAGCTTTCTTT
clone size: NA; J gene: TRBJ1-4; D gene: NA; V gene: TRBV5-1; CDR3 protein: CASSIRQGNCFF; CDR3 DNA: NA
clone size: NA; J gene: TRBJ2-2; D gene: TRBD1; V gene: TRBV7-7; CDR3 protein: CASSLELRQGAAGELFF; CDR3 DNA: TGTGCCAGCAGCTTAGAATTGAGACAGGGGGCCGCCGGGGAGCTGTTTTTT
clone size: NA; J gene: TRBJ1-5; D gene: NA; V gene: TRBV7-9; CDR3 protein: CSSSFGGQPQHF; CDR3 DNA: TGTTCCAGCTCCTTTGGTGGCCAGCCCCAGCATTTT
clone size: NA; J gene: TRBJ2-1; D gene: NA; V gene: TRBV6-5; CDR3 protein: CASSYGAGLPYEQFF; CDR3 DNA: TGTGCCAGCAGTTACGGGGCGGGACTGCCTTACGAGCAGTTCTTC
clone size: NA; J gene: TRBJ2-5; D gene: TRBD1; V gene: TRBV18; CDR3 protein: CASSPGRGRDATQYF; CDR3 DNA: TGTGCCAGCTCACCAGGCAGGGGGCGAGACGCGACCCAGTACTTC
clone size: NA; J gene: TRBJ2-7; D gene: TRBD1; V gene: TRBV30; CDR3 protein: CAWSAHRDRFYEQYF; CDR3 DNA: TGTGCCTGGAGTGCTCACCGGGACAGATTCTACGAGCAGTACTTC
clone size: NA; J gene: TRBJ2-7; D gene: TRBD2; V gene: TRBV6-5; CDR3 protein: CASSYERGDTYEQYF; CDR3 DNA: TGTGCCAGCAGTTACGAGCGGGGGGACACCTACGAGCAGTACTTC
clone size: NA; J gene: TRBJ1-2; D gene: NA; V gene: TRBV7-9; CDR3 protein: CASSASGVLLYGYTF; CDR3 DNA: TGTGCCAGCAGCGCCTCAGGGGTTCTTCTCTATGGCTACACCTTC
clone size: NA; J gene: TRBJ2-7; D gene: NA; V gene: TRBV27; CDR3 protein: CASSPTGTTYEQYF; CDR3 DNA: TGTGCCAGCAGTCCCACAGGGACTACCTACGAGCAGTACTTC
clone size: NA; J gene: TRBJ1-1; D gene: NA; V gene: TRBV19; CDR3 protein: CASSPRTALNTEAFF; CDR3 DNA: TGTGCCAGTAGTCCCCGGACAGCCTTGAACACTGAAGCTTTCTTT
clone size: NA; J gene: TRBJ2-5; D gene: TRBD2; V gene: TRBV9; CDR3 protein: CASSVGVAGGQETQYF; CDR3 DNA: TGTGCCAGCAGCGTAGGGGTAGCGGGGGGCCAAGAGACCCAGTACTTC
clone size: NA; J gene: TRBJ1-6; D gene: NA; V gene: TRBV11-3; CDR3 protein: CASSGQSSPLHF; CDR3 DNA: TGTGCCAGCAGCGGACAGAGTTCACCCCTCCACTTT
clone size: NA; J gene: TRBJ2-7; D gene: TRBD1; V gene: TRBV4-2; CDR3 protein: CASSQDGTGGDEQYF; CDR3 DNA: TGTGCCAGCAGCCAAGATGGGACAGGGGGTGACGAGCAGTACTTC
clone size: NA; J gene: TRBJ1-2; D gene: TRBD1; V gene: TRBV9; CDR3 protein: CASSVVEGDRGQGYTF; CDR3 DNA: TGTGCCAGCAGCGTAGTTGAGGGGGACAGGGGCCAAGGCTACACCTTC
clone size: NA; J gene: TRBJ1-6; D gene: TRBD1; V gene: TRBV19; CDR3 protein: CASSTGQGGNSPLHF; CDR3 DNA: TGTGCCAGTAGTACTGGACAGGGTGGCAATTCACCCCTCCACTTT
clone size: few; J gene: TRBJ2-3; D gene: NA; V gene: TRBV7-6; CDR3 protein: CASSLGVGDTQYF; CDR3 DNA: TGTGCCAGCAGCTTGGGAGTGGGGGATACGCAGTATTTT
clone size: few; J gene: TRBJ1-1; D gene: NA; V gene: TRBV28; CDR3 protein: CASSLEAGPNTEAFF; CDR3 DNA: TGTGCCAGCAGTTTAGAGGCGGGACCGAACACTGAAGCTTTCTTT
clone size: NA; J gene: TRBJ2-1; D gene: TRBD2; V gene: TRBV6-5; CDR3 protein: CASSRTSGGNEQFF; CDR3 DNA: TGTGCCAGCAGTCGGACTAGCGGGGGGAATGAGCAGTTCTTC
clone size: few; J gene: TRBJ2-2; D gene: NA; V gene: TRBV11-2; CDR3 protein: CASSPRGVASGTGELFF; CDR3 DNA: TGTGCCAGCAGCCCCCGAGGAGTAGCCTCGGGGACCGGGGAGCTGTTTTTT
clone size: few; J gene: TRBJ1-2; D gene: TRBD1; V gene: TRBV18; CDR3 protein: CASSPRTGENYGYTF; CDR3 DNA: TGTGCCAGCTCACCCCGGACAGGGGAAAACTATGGCTACACCTTC